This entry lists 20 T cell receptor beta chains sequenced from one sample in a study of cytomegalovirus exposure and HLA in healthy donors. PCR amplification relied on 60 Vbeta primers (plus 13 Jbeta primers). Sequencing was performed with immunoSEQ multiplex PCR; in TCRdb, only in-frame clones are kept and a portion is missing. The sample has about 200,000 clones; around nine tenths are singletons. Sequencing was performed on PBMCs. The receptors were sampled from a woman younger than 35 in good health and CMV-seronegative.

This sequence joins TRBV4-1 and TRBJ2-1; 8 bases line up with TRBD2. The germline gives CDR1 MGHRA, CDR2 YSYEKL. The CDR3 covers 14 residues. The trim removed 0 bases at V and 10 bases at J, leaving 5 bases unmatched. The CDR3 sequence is CASSQEGRGAEQFF. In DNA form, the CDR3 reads TGCGCCAGCAGCCAAGAAGGGCGGGGGGCAGAGCAGTTCTTC.

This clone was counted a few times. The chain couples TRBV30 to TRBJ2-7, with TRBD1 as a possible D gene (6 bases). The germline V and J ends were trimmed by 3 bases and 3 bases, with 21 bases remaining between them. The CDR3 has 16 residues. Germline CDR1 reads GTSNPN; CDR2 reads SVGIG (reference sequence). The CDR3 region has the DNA TGTGCCTGGAGGATAACTTCCCCGGGACACCGCTACGAGCAGTACTTC. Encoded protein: CAWRITSPGHRYEQYF.

Here the CDR3 reads CASSQGTSQETQYF. For the CDR3, the DNA is TGTGCCAGCAGCCAAGGGACTTCACAAGAGACCCAGTACTTC. The genes are TRBV7-2 and TRBJ2-5; the D gene is possibly TRBD2 (6 bases). CDR1 is SGHTA and CDR2 is FQGNSA in the germline V gene. The CDR3 is 14 residues long. V was pared by 5 bases and J by 2 bases, with 12 bases between. The whole variable domain, filled in from reference TRBV7-2 and TRBJ2-5, reads GAGVSQSPSNKVTEKGKDVELRCDPISGHTALYWYRQSLGQGLEFLIYFQGNSAPDKSGLPSDRFSAERTGGSVSTLTIQRTQQEDSAVYLCASSQGTSQETQYFGPGTRLLVL.

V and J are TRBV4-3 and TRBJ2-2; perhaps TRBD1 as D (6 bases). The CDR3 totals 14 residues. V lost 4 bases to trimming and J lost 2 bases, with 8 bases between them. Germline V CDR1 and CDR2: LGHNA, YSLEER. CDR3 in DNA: TGCGCCAGCAGCCCGGGACACAACACCGGGGAGCTGTTTTTT. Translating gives CASSPGHNTGELFF.

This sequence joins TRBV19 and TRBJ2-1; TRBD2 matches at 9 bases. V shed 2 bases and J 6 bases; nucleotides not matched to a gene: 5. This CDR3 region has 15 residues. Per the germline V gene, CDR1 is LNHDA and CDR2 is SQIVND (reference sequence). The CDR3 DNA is TGTGCCAGTAGTATAAGTAGCGGGAGAAGCAATGAGCAGTTCTTC. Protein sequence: CASSISSGRSNEQFF.

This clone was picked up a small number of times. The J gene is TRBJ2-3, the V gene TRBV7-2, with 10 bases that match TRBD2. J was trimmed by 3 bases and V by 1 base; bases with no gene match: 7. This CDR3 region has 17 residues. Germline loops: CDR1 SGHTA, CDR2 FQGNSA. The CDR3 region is CASSLGASGSGTDTQYF. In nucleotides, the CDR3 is TGTGCCAGCAGCTTAGGAGCTAGCGGGAGTGGAACAGATACGCAGTATTTT.

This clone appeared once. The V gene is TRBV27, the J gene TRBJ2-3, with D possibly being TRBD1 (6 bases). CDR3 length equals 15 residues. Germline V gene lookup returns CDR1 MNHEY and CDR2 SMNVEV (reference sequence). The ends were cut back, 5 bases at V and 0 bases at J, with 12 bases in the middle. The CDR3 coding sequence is TGTGCCAGCAGTCCCCCGAGGGGGAGCACAGATACGCAGTATTTT. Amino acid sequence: CASSPPRGSTDTQYF.

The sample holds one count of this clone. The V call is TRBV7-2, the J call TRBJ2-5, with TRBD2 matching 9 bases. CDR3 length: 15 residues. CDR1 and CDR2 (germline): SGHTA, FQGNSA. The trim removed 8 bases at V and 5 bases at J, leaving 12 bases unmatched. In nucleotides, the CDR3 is TGTGCCAGCTGGTCTTACCAGGCGGGGGGGGAGACCCAGTACTTC. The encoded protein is CASWSYQAGGETQYF.

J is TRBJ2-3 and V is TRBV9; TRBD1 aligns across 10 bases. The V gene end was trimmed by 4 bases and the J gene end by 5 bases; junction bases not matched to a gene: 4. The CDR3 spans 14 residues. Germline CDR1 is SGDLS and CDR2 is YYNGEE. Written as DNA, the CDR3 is TGTGCCAGCAGCAACCGGGACAGGGGAGATACGCAGTATTTT. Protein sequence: CASSNRDRGDTQYF.

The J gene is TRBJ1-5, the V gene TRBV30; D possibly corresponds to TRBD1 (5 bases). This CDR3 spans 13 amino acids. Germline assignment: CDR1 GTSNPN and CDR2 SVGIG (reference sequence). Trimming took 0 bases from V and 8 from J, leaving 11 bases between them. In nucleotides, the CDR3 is TGTGCCTGGAGTGTAAGTAACAGGAAGCCCCAGCATTTT. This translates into CAWSVSNRKPQHF.

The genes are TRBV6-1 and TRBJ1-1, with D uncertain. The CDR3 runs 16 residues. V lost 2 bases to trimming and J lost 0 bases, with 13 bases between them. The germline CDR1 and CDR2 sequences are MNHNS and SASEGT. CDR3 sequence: CASSELDRSMNTEAFF. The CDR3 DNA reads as TGTGCCAGCAGTGAACTAGACCGGAGTATGAACACTGAAGCTTTCTTT.

CDR3 protein: CASSLGGAETQYF. Here the CDR3 DNA reads TGCGCCAGCAGCTTGGGCGGGGCGGAGACCCAGTACTTC. This chain uses TRBV5-1 with TRBJ2-5; possibly TRBD2 for D (6 bases). This CDR3 contains 13 residues. The V gene lost 0 bases and the J gene lost 5 bases, with 8 bases spanning the gap. Germline assignment: CDR1 SGHRS and CDR2 YFSETQ.

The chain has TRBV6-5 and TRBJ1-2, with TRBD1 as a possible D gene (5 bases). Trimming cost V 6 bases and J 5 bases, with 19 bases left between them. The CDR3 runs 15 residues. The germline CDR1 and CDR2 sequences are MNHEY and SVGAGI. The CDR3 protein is CASSRNRKTFYGYTF. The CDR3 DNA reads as TGTGCCAGCAGCCGAAACAGGAAAACTTTTTATGGCTACACCTTC.

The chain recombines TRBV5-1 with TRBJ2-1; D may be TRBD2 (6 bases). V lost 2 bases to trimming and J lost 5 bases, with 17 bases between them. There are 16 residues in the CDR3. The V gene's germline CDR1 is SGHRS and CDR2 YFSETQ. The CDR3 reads CASSFPWTTGDNEQFF. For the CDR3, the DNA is TGCGCCAGCAGCTTTCCCTGGACGACGGGGGACAATGAGCAGTTCTTC.

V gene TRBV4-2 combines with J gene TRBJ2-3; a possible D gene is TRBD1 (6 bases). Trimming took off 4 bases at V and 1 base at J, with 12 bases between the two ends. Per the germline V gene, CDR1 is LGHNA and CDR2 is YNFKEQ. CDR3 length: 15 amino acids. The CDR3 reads CASSPMGAGTDTQYF. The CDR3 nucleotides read TGTGCCAGCAGCCCCATGGGGGCTGGCACAGATACGCAGTATTTT.

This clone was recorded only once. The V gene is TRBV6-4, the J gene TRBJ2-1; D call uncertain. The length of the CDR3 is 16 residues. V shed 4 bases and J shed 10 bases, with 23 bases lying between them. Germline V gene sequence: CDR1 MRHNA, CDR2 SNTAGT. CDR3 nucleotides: TGTGCCAGCAGTGCCTCTGGGCCAGTTTGGGCGAGCGAGCAGTTCTTC. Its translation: CASSASGPVWASEQFF.

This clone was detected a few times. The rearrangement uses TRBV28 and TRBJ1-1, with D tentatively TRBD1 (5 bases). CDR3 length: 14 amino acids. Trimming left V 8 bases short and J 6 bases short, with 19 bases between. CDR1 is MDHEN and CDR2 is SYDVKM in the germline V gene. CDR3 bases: TGTGCCAGCTTTGAACAGGTCGCCTATGCTGAAGCTTTCTTT. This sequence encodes CASFEQVAYAEAFF.

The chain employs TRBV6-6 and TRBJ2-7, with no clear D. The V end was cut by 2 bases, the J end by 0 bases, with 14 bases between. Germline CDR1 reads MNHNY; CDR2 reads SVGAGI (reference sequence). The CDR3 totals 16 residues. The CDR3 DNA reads TGTGCCAGCAGTTACCTCCTCCCCACAGCCTCCTACGAGCAGTACTTC. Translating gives CASSYLLPTASYEQYF.

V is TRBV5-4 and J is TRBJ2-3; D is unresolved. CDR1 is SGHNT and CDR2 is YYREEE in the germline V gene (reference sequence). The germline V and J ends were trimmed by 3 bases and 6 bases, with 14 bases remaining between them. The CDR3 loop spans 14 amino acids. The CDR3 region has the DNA TGTGCCAGCAGCTACCCCGGGTCCCGGGATACGCAGTATTTT. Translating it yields CASSYPGSRDTQYF.

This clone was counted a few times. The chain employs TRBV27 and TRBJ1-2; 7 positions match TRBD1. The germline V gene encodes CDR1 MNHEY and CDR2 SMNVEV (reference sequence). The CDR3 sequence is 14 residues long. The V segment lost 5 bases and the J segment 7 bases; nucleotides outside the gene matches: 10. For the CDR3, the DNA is TGTGCCAGCAGTGCCCGACAGGGCGCCCCTGGCTACACCTTC. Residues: CASSARQGAPGYTF.